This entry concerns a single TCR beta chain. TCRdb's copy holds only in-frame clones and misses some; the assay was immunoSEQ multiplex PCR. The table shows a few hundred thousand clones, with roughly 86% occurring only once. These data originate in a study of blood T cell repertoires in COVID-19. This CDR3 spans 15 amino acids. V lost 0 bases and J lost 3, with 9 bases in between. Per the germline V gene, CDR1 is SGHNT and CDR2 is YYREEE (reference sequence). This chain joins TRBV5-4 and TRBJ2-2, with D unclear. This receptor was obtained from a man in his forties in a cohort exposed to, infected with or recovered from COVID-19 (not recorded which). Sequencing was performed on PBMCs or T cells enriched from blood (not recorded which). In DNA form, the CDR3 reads TGTGCCAGCAGCTTGGTAGGTGCGGACACCGGGGAGCTGTTTTTT. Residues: CASSLVGADTGELFF.